These 4 T cell receptor beta chains were all obtained from the same sample, sequenced in a study of regulatory T cells in long-lasting Graves disease. Time point here: newly diagnosed GD, antithyroid drugs for less than 3 months. From PBMCs, RNA was extracted and then used to make the TCR library. For TCR beta, libraries came from iRepertoire HTBI primers and Arm-PCR of CDR3 regions. One entry per CDR3 protein, called by TCRdb with MiXCR from the multiplex PCR reads. The sample comprises about 430,000 distinct CDR3 sequences, about 15% of which are singletons, and roughly 8% rests with the top ten. These same data were also listed under a study on T cells in Graves' hyperthyroidism and ophthalmopathy.

The material was peripheral blood mononuclear cells (PBMCs), obtained at new diagnosis, from a patient treated with antithyroid drugs. The origin of the receptors is a middle-aged woman with Graves disease.

On this clonotype itself: An end of the junction does not agree with germline; a read error may underlie this. The V and J genes are TRBV7-9 and TRBJ2-1, with 7 bases fitting TRBD1. The CDR3 length is 15 residues. The germline CDR1 and CDR2 sequences are SEHNR and FQNEAQ (reference sequence). The CDR3 bases are TGTGTCAGCAGCTTAGTAGGGGGCGGCTACAATGAGCAGTTCTTC. Amino acids: CVSSLVGGGYNEQFF.

V and J are TRBV11-2 and TRBJ2-3, with 13 bases fitting TRBD2. With V trimmed by 9 bases and J by 4 bases, 13 bases remained unmatched. The CDR3 sequence is 17 residues long. The germline V gene encodes CDR1 SGHAT and CDR2 FQNNGV. CDR3 amino acids: CASSQTMTSGRSDTQYF. The CDR3 bases are TGTGCCAGTAGTCAAACTATGACTAGCGGGAGGTCAGATACGCAGTATTTT. The complete variable domain, with remaining parts taken from reference TRBV11-2 and TRBJ2-3, reads EAGVAQSPRYKIIEKRQSVAFWCNPISGHATLYWYQQILGQGPKLLIQFQNNGVVDDSQLPKDRFSAERLKGVDSTLKIQPAKLEDSAVYLCASSQTMTSGRSDTQYFGPGTRLTVL.

For this clonotype: With a much larger clone just one base away, this may be a read error. The V and J genes are TRBV12-3 or TRBV12-4 and TRBJ1-2, with D uncertain. The V gene lost 7 bases and the J gene lost 3 bases, with 9 bases spanning the gap. The CDR3 runs to 12 residues. Here the CDR3 DNA reads TGTGCCAGCAAAACAAGGGACTATGGCTACACCTTC. It encodes CASKTRDYGYTF.

This clonotype was recorded a few times. This rearrangement joins TRBV9 to TRBJ2-2, with D possibly matching TRBD1 (5 bases). CDR1 and CDR2 (germline): SGDLS, YYNGEE. V was trimmed by 5 bases and J by 0 bases, leaving 5 bases between them. CDR3 length: 13 amino acids. CDR3 in amino acids: CASRTANTGELFF. The DNA for the CDR3 is TGTGCCAGCAGGACAGCGAACACCGGGGAGCTGTTTTTT.